The T cell receptor (beta chain) under discussion was sequenced for a study of CD8+CD57+ T cells in acquired aplastic anemia. The germline V gene encodes CDR1 KGHDR and CDR2 SFDVKD. The V gene lost 0 bases and the J gene lost 2 bases, with 7 bases spanning the gap. The CDR3 is made up of 15 amino acids. The TCR beta profiling, which covered VDJ combination and CDR3 sequence, was carried out using genomic DNA as the template. TCRdb re-derived calls from the reads in MiXCR, one entry per CDR3 protein. The sample carries a few hundred thousand distinct CDR3 sequences, roughly 59% recorded once. The patients chosen for sequencing had shown expansion of CD8+CD57+ cells (detected by flow cytometry).

The chain combines TRBV24-1 with TRBJ1-5, with D unresolved. Sequencing was done on a sample of sorted CD4+, CD8+, or CD8+CD57+ T cells (not recorded which) from PBMCs. This sequence originates from a human donor with aplastic anemia. Written as DNA, the CDR3 is TGTGCCACCAGTGATTTGAAGTCAGGCAATCAGCCCCAGCATTTT. This sequence encodes CATSDLKSGNQPQHF.